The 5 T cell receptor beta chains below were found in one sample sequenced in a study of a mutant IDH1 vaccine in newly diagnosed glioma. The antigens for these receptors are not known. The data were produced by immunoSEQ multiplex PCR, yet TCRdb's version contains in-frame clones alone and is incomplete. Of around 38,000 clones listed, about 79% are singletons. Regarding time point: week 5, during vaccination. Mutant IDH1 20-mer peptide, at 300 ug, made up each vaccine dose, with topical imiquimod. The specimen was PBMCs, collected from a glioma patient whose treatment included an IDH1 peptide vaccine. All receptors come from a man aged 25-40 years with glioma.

The chain's CDR3 is CASSSTGGLTEAFF. The DNA for the CDR3 is TGTGCCAGCAGCTCGACAGGGGGGTTGACTGAAGCTTTCTTT. V is TRBV7-2 and J is TRBJ1-1, with 9 bases lining up with TRBD1. V lost 4 bases to trimming and J lost 5 bases; unmatched junction nucleotides: 5. This CDR3 region has 14 residues. CDR1 is SGHTA, CDR2 FQGNSA, per germline.

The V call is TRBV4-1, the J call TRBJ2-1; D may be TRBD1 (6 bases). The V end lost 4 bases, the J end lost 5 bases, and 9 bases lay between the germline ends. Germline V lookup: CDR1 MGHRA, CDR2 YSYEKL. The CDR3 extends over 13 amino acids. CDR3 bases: TGCGCCAGCAGCCGAACAGGGAACAATGAGCAGTTCTTC. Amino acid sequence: CASSRTGNNEQFF.

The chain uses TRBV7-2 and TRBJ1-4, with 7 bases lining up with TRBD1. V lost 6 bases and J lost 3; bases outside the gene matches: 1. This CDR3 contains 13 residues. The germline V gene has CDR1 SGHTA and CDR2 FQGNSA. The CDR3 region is CASRGQPNEKLFF. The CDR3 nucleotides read TGTGCCAGCAGGGGACAGCCTAATGAAAAACTGTTTTTT. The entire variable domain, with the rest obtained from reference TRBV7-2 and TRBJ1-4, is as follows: GAGVSQSPSNKVTEKGKDVELRCDPISGHTALYWYRQSLGQGLEFLIYFQGNSAPDKSGLPSDRFSAERTGGSVSTLTIQRTQQEDSAVYLCASRGQPNEKLFFGSGTQLSVL.

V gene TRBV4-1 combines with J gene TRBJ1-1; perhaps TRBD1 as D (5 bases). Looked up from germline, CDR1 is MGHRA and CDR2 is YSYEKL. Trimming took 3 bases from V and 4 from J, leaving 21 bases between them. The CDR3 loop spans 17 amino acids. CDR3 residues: CASSQAWSGGEGTEAFF. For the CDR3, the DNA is TGCGCCAGCAGCCAGGCGTGGTCCGGGGGAGAGGGCACTGAAGCTTTCTTT.

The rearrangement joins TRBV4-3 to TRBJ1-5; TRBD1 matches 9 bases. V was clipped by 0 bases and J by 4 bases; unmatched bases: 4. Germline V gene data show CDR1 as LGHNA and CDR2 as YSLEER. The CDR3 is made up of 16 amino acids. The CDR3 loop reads CASSQDRGQGNQPQHF. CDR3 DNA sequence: TGCGCCAGCAGCCAAGATAGGGGACAGGGTAATCAGCCCCAGCATTTT.